This T cell receptor beta chain was recorded in a study of beta chain features in type 1 diabetes. For this clone: The antigen remains unidentified.

Expressed TCRB transcripts were sequenced, since all the RNA that had been isolated was reverse transcribed. Method: immunoSEQ multiplex PCR; TCRdb's copy keeps in-frame clones and lacks some. The top ten clones hold around 0.0099% of a sample with a few hundred thousand clones, roughly 12% of them seen once. This CDR3 spans 15 amino acids. V was clipped by 5 bases and J by 6 bases; unmatched bases: 7. CDR1 KGHSH and CDR2 LQKENI come from the germline V gene. Whole-study results and caveats: There was a moderate but significant shortening of TCRB CDR3s in all four CD4+ subsets of Type 1 diabetes patients. Patients' naive, central memory and Treg TCRB repertoires seemed closer to one another than those of healthy donors.

This sequence originates from a woman between 18 and 29 years old with type 1 diabetes. V is TRBV18 and J is TRBJ1-5, with 10 nucleotides matching TRBD1. The sample was naive CD4+ T cells from blood. The CDR3 loop reads CASSTGTGVRQPQHF. CDR3 nucleotides: TGTGCCAGCTCAACCGGGACAGGGGTCCGTCAGCCCCAGCATTTT.